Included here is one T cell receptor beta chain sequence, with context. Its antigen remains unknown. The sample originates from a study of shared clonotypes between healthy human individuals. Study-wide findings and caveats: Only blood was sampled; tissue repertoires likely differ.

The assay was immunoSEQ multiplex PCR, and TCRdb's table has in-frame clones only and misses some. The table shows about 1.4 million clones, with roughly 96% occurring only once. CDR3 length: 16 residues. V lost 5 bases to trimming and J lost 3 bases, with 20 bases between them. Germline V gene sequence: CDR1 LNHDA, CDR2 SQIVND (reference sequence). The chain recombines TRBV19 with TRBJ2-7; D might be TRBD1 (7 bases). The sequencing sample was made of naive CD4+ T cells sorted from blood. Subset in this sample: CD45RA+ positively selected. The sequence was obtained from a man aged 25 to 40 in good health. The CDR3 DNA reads TGTGCCAGTAGTTCCTACCACAGGGGAGGCTACTACGAGCAGTACTTC. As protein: CASSSYHRGGYYEQYF. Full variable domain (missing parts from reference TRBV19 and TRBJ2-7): DGGITQSPKYLFRKEGQNVTLSCEQNLNHDAMYWYRQDPGQGLRLIYYSQIVNDFQKGDIAEGYSVSREKKESFPLTVTSAQKNPTAFYLCASSSYHRGGYYEQYFGPGTRLTVT.